This TCR beta chain was found in a study of Ad26.COV2.S vaccination and SARS-CoV-2 variants. Overall study: The trial was COV1001 and the donor's arm was Ad26.COV2.S.

Libraries were prepared by immunoSEQ multiplex PCR; TCRdb keeps only in-frame clonotypes and omits some of them. This table has about 420,000 clones, 70% to 90% appearing once. Treatment of the sample: about 20 received Ad26.COV2.S at low or high dose, single or two shots; about 5 received placebo; per-sample allocation not given. The samples were gathered on day 63 after the first injection of vaccine or placebo. Source: peripheral blood, taken in a trial of Ad26.COV2.S vaccine versus placebo. The sequence was obtained from a person between 18 and 60 years old who received the Ad26.COV2.S COVID-19 vaccine or a placebo.

The CDR3 nucleotides are TGTGCCAGCAGCCCCCGGACAGGCTACGAGCAGTACTTC. Protein product: CASSPRTGYEQYF. The chain uses TRBV5-6 and TRBJ2-7; 7 bases agree with TRBD1. CDR3 size: 13 residues. Germline assignment: CDR1 SGHDT and CDR2 YYEEEE. Unmatched junction bases numbered 4, after V lost 4 bases and J lost 3 bases.